This TCR beta chain was sequenced in a study of blood T cell repertoires in COVID-19. Assay used: immunoSEQ multiplex PCR; TCRdb lists only in-frame clones, some missing. The profile shows around 300,000 clones, roughly 90% of them singletons. This clone was seen a handful of times. CDR3 length: 16 amino acids. Germline values: CDR1 MDHEN, CDR2 SYDVKM. The sequenced sample consisted of PBMCs or T cells enriched from blood (not recorded which). The receptor's source is a woman aged 45 to 65 who had recovered from COVID-19. This chain links TRBV28 with TRBJ1-5; TRBD1 is a possible D gene (6 bases). CDR3 DNA sequence: TGTGCATCCTACACCTCCGCGGGGGGCAGGGGACAGCCCCAGCATTTT. This translates into CASYTSAGGRGQPQHF.